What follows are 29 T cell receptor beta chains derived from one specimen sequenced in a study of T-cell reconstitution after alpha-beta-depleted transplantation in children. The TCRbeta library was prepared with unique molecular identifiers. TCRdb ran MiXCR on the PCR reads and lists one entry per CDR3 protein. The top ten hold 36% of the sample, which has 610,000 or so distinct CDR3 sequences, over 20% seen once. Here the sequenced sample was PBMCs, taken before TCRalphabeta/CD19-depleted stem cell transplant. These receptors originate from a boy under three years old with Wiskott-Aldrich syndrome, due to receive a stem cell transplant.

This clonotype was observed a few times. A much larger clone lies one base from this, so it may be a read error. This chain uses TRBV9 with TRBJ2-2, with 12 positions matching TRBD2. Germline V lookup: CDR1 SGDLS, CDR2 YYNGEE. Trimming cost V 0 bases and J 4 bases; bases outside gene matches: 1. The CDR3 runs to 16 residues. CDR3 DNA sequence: TGTGCCAGCAGCGTAGGACTAGCGGGAGTCACCGGGGAGCTGTTTTTT. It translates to CASSVGLAGVTGELFF.

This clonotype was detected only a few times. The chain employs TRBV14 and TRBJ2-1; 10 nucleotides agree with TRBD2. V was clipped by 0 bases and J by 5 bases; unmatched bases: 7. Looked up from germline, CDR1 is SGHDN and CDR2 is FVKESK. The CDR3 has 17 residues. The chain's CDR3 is CASSQELLAGVHNEQFF. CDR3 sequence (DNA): TGTGCCAGCAGCCAAGAACTTCTAGCGGGAGTTCACAATGAGCAGTTCTTC.

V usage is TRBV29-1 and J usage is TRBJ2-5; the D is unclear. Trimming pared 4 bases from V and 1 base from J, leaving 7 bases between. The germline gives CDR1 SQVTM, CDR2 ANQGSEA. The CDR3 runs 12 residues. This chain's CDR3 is CSVVAVQETQYF. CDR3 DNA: TGCAGCGTTGTGGCAGTCCAAGAGACCCAGTACTTC.

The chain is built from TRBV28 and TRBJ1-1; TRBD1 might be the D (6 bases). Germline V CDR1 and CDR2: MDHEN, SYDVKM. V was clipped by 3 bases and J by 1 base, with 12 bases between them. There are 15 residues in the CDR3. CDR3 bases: TGTGCCAGCAGTTTTGACAACAGGGCGAACACTGAAGCTTTCTTT. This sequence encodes CASSFDNRANTEAFF.

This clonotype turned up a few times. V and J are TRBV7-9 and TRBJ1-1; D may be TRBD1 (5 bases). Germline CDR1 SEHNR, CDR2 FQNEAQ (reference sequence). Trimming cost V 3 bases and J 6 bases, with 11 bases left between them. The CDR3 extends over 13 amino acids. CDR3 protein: CASSFTAGAEAFF. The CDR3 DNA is TGTGCCAGCAGCTTTACAGCGGGGGCTGAAGCTTTCTTT.

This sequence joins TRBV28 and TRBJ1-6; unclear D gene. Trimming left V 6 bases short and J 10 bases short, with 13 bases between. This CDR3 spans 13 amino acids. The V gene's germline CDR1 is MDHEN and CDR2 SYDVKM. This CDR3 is CASRGQTVSPLHF. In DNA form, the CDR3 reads TGTGCCAGCAGGGGTCAGACGGTGTCACCCCTCCACTTT.

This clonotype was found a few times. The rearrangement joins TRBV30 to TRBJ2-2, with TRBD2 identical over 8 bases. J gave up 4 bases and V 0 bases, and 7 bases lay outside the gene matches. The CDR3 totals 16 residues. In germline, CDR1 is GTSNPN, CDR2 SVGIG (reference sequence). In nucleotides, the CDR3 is TGTGCCTGGAGTGTAGGGAGCGGGAGTATCACCGGGGAGCTGTTTTTT. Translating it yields CAWSVGSGSITGELFF.

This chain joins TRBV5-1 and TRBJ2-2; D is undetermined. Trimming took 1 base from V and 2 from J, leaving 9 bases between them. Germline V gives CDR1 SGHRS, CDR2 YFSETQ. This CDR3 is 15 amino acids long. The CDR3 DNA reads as TGCGCCAGCAGCTTGATGCAGGTTAACACCGGGGAGCTGTTTTTT. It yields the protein CASSLMQVNTGELFF.

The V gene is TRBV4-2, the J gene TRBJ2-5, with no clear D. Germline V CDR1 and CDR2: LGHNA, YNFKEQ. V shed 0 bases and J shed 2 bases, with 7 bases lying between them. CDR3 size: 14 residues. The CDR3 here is CASSQDQLQETQYF. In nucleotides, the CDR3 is TGTGCCAGCAGCCAAGATCAGTTACAAGAGACCCAGTACTTC.

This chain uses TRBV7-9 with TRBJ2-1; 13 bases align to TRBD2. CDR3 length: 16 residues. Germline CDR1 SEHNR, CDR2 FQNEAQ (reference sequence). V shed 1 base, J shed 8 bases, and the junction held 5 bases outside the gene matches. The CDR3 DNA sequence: TGTGCCAGCAGCTTAGATCACACTAGCGGGAGGGATGAGCAGTTCTTC. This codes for CASSLDHTSGRDEQFF.

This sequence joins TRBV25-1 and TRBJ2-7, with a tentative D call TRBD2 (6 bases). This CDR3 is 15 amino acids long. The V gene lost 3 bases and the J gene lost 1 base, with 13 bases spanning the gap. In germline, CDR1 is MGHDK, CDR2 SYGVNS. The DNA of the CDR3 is TGTGCCAGCAGTGACCACCGGGACTTTTCCTACGAGCAGTACTTC. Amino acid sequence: CASSDHRDFSYEQYF.

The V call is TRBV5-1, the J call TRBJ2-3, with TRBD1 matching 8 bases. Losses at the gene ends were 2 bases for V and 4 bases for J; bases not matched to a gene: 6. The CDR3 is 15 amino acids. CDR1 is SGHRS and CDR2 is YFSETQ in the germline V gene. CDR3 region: CASSFSLQGADTQYF. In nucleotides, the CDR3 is TGCGCCAGCAGCTTTTCACTACAGGGGGCAGATACGCAGTATTTT.

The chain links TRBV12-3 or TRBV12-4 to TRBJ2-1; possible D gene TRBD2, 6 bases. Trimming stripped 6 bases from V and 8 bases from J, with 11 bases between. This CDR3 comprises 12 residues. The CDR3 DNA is TGTGCCAGCAGCAGACTAGTTTATGAGCAGTTCTTC. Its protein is CASSRLVYEQFF.

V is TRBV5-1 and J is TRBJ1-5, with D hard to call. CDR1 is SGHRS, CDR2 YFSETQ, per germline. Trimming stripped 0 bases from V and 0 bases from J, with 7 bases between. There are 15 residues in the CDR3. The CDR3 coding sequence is TGCGCCAGCAGCTTGGGAACAGATAGCAATCAGCCCCAGCATTTT. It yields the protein CASSLGTDSNQPQHF.

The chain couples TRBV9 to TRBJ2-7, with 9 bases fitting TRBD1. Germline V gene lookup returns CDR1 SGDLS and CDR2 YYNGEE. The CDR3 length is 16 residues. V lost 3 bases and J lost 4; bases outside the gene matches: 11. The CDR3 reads CASSAGSGTGLYEQYF. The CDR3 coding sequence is TGTGCCAGCAGCGCGGGATCCGGGACAGGGCTTTACGAGCAGTACTTC.

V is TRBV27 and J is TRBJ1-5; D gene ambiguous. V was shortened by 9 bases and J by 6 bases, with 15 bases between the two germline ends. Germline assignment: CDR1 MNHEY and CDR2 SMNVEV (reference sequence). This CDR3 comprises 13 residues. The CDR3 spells CASSVAYGQPQHF. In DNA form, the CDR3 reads TGTGCCAGTTCTGTGGCATACGGTCAGCCCCAGCATTTT.

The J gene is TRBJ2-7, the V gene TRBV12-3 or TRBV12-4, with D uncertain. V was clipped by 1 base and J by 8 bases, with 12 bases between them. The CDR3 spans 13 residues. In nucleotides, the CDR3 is TGTGCCAGCAGTTTAGGGGGAACTACGAAGCAGTACTTC. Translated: CASSLGGTTKQYF.

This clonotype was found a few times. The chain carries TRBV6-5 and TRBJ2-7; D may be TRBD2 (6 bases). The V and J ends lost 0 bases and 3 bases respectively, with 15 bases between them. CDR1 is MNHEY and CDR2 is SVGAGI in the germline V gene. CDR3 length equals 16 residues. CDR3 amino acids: CASSYSPGVTRYEQYF. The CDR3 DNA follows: TGTGCCAGCAGTTACTCCCCGGGAGTAACCCGCTACGAGCAGTACTTC.

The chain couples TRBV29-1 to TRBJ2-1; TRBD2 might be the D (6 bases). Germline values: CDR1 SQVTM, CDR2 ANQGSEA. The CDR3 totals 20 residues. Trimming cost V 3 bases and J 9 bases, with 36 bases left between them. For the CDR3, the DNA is TGCAGCGTTGACGTACTTCGCTATCGGGAGATTATCCCTCCCGTCGGTGAGCAGTTCTTC. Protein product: CSVDVLRYREIIPPVGEQFF.

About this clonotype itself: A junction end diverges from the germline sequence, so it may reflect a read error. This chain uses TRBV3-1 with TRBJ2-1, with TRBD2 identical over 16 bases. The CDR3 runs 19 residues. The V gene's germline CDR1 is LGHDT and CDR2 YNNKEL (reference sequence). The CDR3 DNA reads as TGTGCCAGCAGTAGGGGCGGGACTAGCGGGAGGGCCGCCTATAATGAGCAGTTCTTC. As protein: CASSRGGTSGRAAYNEQFF.

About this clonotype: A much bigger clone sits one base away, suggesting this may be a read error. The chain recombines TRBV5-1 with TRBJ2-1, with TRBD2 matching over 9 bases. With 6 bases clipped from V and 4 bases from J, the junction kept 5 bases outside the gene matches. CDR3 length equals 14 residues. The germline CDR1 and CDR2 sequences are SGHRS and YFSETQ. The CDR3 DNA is TGCGCCAGCATCCTGACTAGCGGATACAATGAGCAGTTCTTC. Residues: CASILTSGYNEQFF.

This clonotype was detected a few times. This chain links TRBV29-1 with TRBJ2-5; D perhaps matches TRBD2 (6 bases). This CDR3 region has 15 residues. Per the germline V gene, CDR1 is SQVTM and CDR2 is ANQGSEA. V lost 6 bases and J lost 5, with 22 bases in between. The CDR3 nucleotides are TGCAGCGTGCGGGGAAGACGACAAGGTGGGGAGACCCAGTACTTC. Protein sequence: CSVRGRRQGGETQYF.

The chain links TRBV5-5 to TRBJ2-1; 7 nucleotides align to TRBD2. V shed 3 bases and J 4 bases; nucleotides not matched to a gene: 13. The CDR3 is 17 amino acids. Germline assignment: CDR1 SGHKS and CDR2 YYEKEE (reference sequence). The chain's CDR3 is CASSSVSGTTKYNEQFF. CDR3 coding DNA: TGTGCCAGCAGCTCGGTCTCCGGGACTACGAAATACAATGAGCAGTTCTTC.

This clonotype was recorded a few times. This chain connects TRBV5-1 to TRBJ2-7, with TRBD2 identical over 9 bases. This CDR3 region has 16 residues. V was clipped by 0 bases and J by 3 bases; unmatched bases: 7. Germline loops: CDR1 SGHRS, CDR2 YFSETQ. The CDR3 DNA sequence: TGCGCCAGCAGCTTGGTGGTAGCGGGAGCTATCTACGAGCAGTACTTC. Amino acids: CASSLVVAGAIYEQYF.

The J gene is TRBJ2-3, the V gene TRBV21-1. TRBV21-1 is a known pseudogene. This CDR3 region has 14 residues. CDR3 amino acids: CASSKGPNPDTQYF. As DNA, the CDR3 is TGTGCCAGCAGCAAAGGCCCAAACCCAGATACGCAGTATTTT.

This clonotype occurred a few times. Here the CDR3 reads CASSLSSTTDTQYF. The CDR3 DNA is TGTGCCAGCAGTTTATCGTCAACCACAGATACGCAGTATTTT. The V gene is TRBV27, the J gene TRBJ2-3; D gene unclear. CDR3 length equals 14 residues. V lost 0 bases and J 2 bases, leaving 6 bases between the germline ends. Germline V gives CDR1 MNHEY, CDR2 SMNVEV (reference sequence).

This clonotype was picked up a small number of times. Here the CDR3 reads CATSFQGGNQETQYF. The CDR3 DNA sequence: TGTGCCACCAGCTTTCAAGGGGGAAACCAAGAGACCCAGTACTTC. The chain has TRBV15 and TRBJ2-5; D is possibly TRBD1 (6 bases). Germline V gene data show CDR1 as LNHNV and CDR2 as YYDKDF (reference sequence). Deletions cut 5 bases from V and 0 bases from J, with 13 bases between. CDR3 length: 15 amino acids.

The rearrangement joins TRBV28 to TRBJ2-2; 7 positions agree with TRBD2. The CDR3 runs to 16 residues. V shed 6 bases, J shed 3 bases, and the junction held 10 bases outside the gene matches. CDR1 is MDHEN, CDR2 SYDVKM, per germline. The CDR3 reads CASRPGLVGHTGELFF. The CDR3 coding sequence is TGTGCCAGCAGACCCGGACTAGTTGGGCACACCGGGGAGCTGTTTTTT.

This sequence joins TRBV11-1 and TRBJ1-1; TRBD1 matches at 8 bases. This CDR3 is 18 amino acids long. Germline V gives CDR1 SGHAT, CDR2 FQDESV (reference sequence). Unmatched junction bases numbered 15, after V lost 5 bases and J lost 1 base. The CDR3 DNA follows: TGTGCCAGCAGCCCCACGGCCCGGACAGGGCAGGGGAACACTGAAGCTTTCTTT. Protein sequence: CASSPTARTGQGNTEAFF.